The 14 T cell receptor beta chains below come from one sample, sequenced in a study of PD-L1 blockade in urothelial cancer. The data were produced by immunoSEQ multiplex PCR, yet TCRdb's version contains in-frame clones alone and is incomplete. In the table there are under 95,000 clones, more than 70% of which are singletons. As to time point: pretreatment peripheral blood. Sequencing used PBMCs, obtained around atezolizumab (anti-PD-L1) treatment. These receptors were collected from a man in his sixties with urothelial cancer.

The table lists this clone with a count of one. The J gene is TRBJ2-2, the V gene TRBV5-1; D is unresolved. The length of the CDR3 is 14 residues. Germline V lookup: CDR1 SGHRS, CDR2 YFSETQ. Trimming stripped 5 bases from V and 2 bases from J, with 10 bases between. The CDR3 region has the DNA TGCGCCAGCAGTCCAGCGTCTAACACCGGGGAGCTGTTTTTT. Protein sequence: CASSPASNTGELFF. Full variable domain (remainder filled in from reference TRBV5-1 and TRBJ2-2): KAGVTQTPRYLIKTRGQQVTLSCSPISGHRSVSWYQQTPGQGLQFLFEYFSETQRNKGNFPGRFSGRQFSNSRSEMNVSTLELGDSALYLCASSPASNTGELFFGEGSRLTVL.

This rearrangement joins TRBV6-5 to TRBJ2-3; 10 bases map to TRBD1. The CDR3 is 14 amino acids. Germline V gives CDR1 MNHEY, CDR2 SVGAGI. The junction had 0 bases not matched to a gene; V was cut back by 2 bases and J by 4 bases. The CDR3 spells CASSYGTGADTQYF. The CDR3 DNA is TGTGCCAGCAGTTACGGGACAGGGGCAGATACGCAGTATTTT.

This clone was found once. In DNA form, the CDR3 reads TGCGCCAGCAGTAGAAGTAGTCGGGGGAATGAGCAGTTCTTC. It is translated as CASSRSSRGNEQFF. The genes are TRBV5-1 and TRBJ2-1; D perhaps matches TRBD2 (6 bases). Germline V lookup: CDR1 SGHRS, CDR2 YFSETQ. V lost 5 bases, J lost 7 bases, and 16 bases lay in between. The CDR3 is 14 residues long.

This rearrangement joins TRBV19 to TRBJ1-2; 11 bases align to TRBD1. Per germline, CDR1 LNHDA and CDR2 SQIVND (reference sequence). The trim removed 3 bases at V and 4 bases at J, leaving 4 bases unmatched. The CDR3 runs to 15 residues. CDR3 in DNA: TGTGCCAGTAGTATGGGACAGGGGGGACTCTATGGCTACACCTTC. This sequence encodes CASSMGQGGLYGYTF.

The chain carries TRBV27 and TRBJ2-5; 10 nucleotides match TRBD1. This CDR3 contains 14 residues. V gave up 4 bases and J gave up 2 bases; unmatched junction bases: 1. Germline-derived CDR1 and CDR2 are MNHEY and SMNVEV (reference sequence). The CDR3 protein is CASSWDRGQETQYF. Written as DNA, the CDR3 is TGTGCCAGCAGTTGGGACAGGGGACAAGAGACCCAGTACTTC.

V and J are TRBV9 and TRBJ2-1; TRBD2 aligns across 11 bases. The CDR3 has 18 residues. Germline V lookup: CDR1 SGDLS, CDR2 YYNGEE. V trimming: 0 bases; J trimming: 8 bases; junction bases outside the gene matches: 13. CDR3 region: CASSVARLAGGYNDEQFF. In DNA form, the CDR3 reads TGTGCCAGCAGCGTAGCTCGGCTAGCGGGGGGTTATAACGATGAGCAGTTCTTC.

The rearrangement joins TRBV6-1 to TRBJ1-5; D not certain. The germline V and J ends were trimmed by 1 base and 3 bases, with 13 bases remaining between them. CDR3 size: 16 residues. Germline CDR1 MNHNS, CDR2 SASEGT. For the CDR3, the DNA is TGTGCCAGCAGTGAAGTAGGAGAAATCTTCAATCAGCCCCAGCATTTT. Residues: CASSEVGEIFNQPQHF.

V and J are TRBV30 and TRBJ2-3; no clear D. CDR1 and CDR2 (germline): GTSNPN, SVGIG (reference sequence). Trimming cost V 0 bases and J 4 bases, with 5 bases left between them. CDR3 size: 12 residues. Here the CDR3 reads CAWSVHADTQYF. CDR3 bases: TGTGCCTGGAGTGTACACGCAGATACGCAGTATTTT. The whole variable domain, filled in from reference TRBV30 and TRBJ2-3, reads SQTIHQWPATLVQPVGSPLSLECTVEGTSNPNLYWYRQAAGRGLQLLFYSVGIGQISSEVPQNLSASRPQDRQFILSSKKLLLSDSGFYLCAWSVHADTQYFGPGTRLTVL.

This clone was observed once. This chain joins TRBV6-5 and TRBJ1-5; 10 bases line up with TRBD1. This CDR3 region has 16 residues. Germline V lookup: CDR1 MNHEY, CDR2 SVGAGI. Trimming took 4 bases from V and 6 from J; bases not matched to a gene: 9. The CDR3 region has the DNA TGTGCCAGCAGTTCTGGGGACAGGGGTGACGGTCAGCCCCAGCATTTT. Its translation is CASSSGDRGDGQPQHF.

In its sample, this clone was seen once. The rearrangement uses TRBV5-4 and TRBJ1-4; TRBD1 might be the D (6 bases). Germline V gene lookup returns CDR1 SGHNT and CDR2 YYREEE (reference sequence). This CDR3 has 16 amino acids. V was pared by 7 bases and J by 2 bases, with 18 bases between. The CDR3 nucleotides read TGTGCCAGCGGCATTGACCCAGGGGCCACTAATGAAAAACTGTTTTTT. Its protein product is CASGIDPGATNEKLFF.

This clone was detected once. This chain joins TRBV11-2 and TRBJ1-3; D remains ambiguous. The germline V gene has CDR1 SGHAT and CDR2 FQNNGV. Trimming pared 3 bases from V and 0 bases from J, leaving 9 bases between. The CDR3 runs to 15 residues. The chain's CDR3 is CASSFRGISGNTIYF. For the CDR3, the DNA is TGTGCCAGCAGCTTCAGAGGTATCTCTGGAAACACCATATATTTT.

This clone is medium-sized by share. V and J are TRBV30 and TRBJ1-1; possible D gene TRBD1, 5 bases. Germline lookup yields CDR1 GTSNPN and CDR2 SVGIG (reference sequence). This CDR3 contains 14 residues. Trimming shortened V by 0 bases and J by 5 bases, and 13 bases separated the two germline ends. CDR3 amino acids: CAWSVSGAATEAFF. CDR3 DNA sequence: TGTGCCTGGAGTGTAAGCGGGGCGGCGACTGAAGCTTTCTTT.

The rearrangement links TRBV11-2 to TRBJ1-1, with D possibly TRBD1 on 6 matching bases. This CDR3 has 13 residues. CDR1 and CDR2 (germline): SGHAT, FQNNGV. The germline V and J ends were trimmed by 1 base and 6 bases, with 9 bases remaining between them. The CDR3 is CASSLVAGAEAFF. The CDR3 bases are TGTGCCAGCAGCTTAGTTGCAGGGGCTGAAGCTTTCTTT.

The chain couples TRBV11-3 to TRBJ2-2; D is unclear. Trimming pared 5 bases from V and 4 bases from J, leaving 17 bases between. In germline, CDR1 is SGHNT, CDR2 YENEEA. The CDR3 is 16 amino acids. CDR3 sequence: CASSGLLWQITGELFF. CDR3 DNA sequence: TGTGCCAGCAGCGGCCTTCTTTGGCAGATCACCGGGGAGCTGTTTTTT.